These 5 T cell receptor beta chains were all obtained from the same sample, sequenced in a study of T cells in Graves' hyperthyroidism and ophthalmopathy. TCR beta CDR3 sequences were amplified from RNA transcripts. TCR CDR3 underwent first-round RT-PCR with the HTBI primer set. TCRdb ran MiXCR on the multiplex PCR reads and lists one entry per CDR3 protein. The table includes 400,000 to 600,000 distinct CDR3 sequences, around 16% detected once. Sequenced sample: blood. Receptors originate from a woman in her twenties or thirties with Graves' ophthalmopathy.

The V gene is TRBV4-3, the J gene TRBJ1-5; TRBD1 agrees at 9 bases. This CDR3 comprises 17 residues. V trimming: 0 bases; J trimming: 9 bases; junction bases outside the gene matches: 12. Per the germline V gene, CDR1 is LGHNA and CDR2 is YSLEER. The CDR3 loop reads CASSQDRETGQGWPQHF. CDR3 in DNA: TGCGCCAGCAGCCAAGATAGGGAAACGGGACAGGGTTGGCCCCAGCATTTT.

This clonotype has ten or more counts. The rearrangement uses TRBV2 and TRBJ2-7; D perhaps matches TRBD1 (6 bases). The V gene lost 6 bases and the J gene lost 0 bases, with 18 bases spanning the gap. Germline CDR1 SNHLY, CDR2 FYNNEI. The CDR3 spans 16 residues. CDR3 sequence reads: CASRPPSGANSYEQYF. CDR3 in DNA: TGTGCCAGCAGACCCCCGTCAGGGGCTAACTCCTACGAGCAGTACTTC. Complete variable domain (other parts from reference TRBV2 and TRBJ2-7): EPEVTQTPSHQVTQMGQEVILRCVPISNHLYFYWYRQILGQKVEFLVSFYNNEISEKSEIFDDQFSVERPDGSNFTLKIRSTKLEDSAMYFCASRPPSGANSYEQYFGPGTRLTVT.

The chain joins TRBV5-8 to TRBJ2-4; 14 bases are a match to TRBD2. Trimming removed 1 base from V and 0 bases from J; junction bases left unmatched: 3. The CDR3 loop spans 18 amino acids. The germline gives CDR1 SGHTS, CDR2 YDEGEE. The CDR3 DNA follows: TGTGCCAGCAGCTTGTTGGGACTAGCGGGAGTAGCCAAAAACATTCAGTACTTC. Amino acids: CASSLLGLAGVAKNIQYF.

The rearrangement uses TRBV28 and TRBJ2-2, with 7 bases fitting TRBD2. The CDR3 has 13 residues. CDR1 and CDR2 (germline): MDHEN, SYDVKM. V was clipped by 7 bases and J by 6 bases; unmatched bases: 5. The CDR3 sequence: CASMEGRAGELFF. CDR3 nucleotide sequence: TGTGCCAGCATGGAAGGGAGGGCCGGGGAGCTGTTTTTT. Together with reference TRBV28 and TRBJ2-2, the CDR3 gives the full variable domain: DVKVTQSSRYLVKRTGEKVFLECVQDMDHENMFWYRQDPGLGLRLIYFSYDVKMKEKGDIPEGYSVSREKKERFSLILESASTNQTSMYLCASMEGRAGELFFGEGSRLTVL.

This clonotype was seen repeatedly, ten times or more. CDR3 sequence: CSARDRGRITDTQYF. Written as DNA, the CDR3 is TGCAGTGCTAGAGATCGGGGCCGAATCACAGATACGCAGTATTTT. This chain links TRBV20-1 with TRBJ2-3; D is perhaps TRBD1 or TRBD2 (5 bases each). CDR3 length equals 15 residues. Germline V gene data show CDR1 as DFQATT and CDR2 as SNEGSKA (reference sequence). V gave up 0 bases and J gave up 2 bases, with 12 bases separating them.